This TCR beta chain was profiled in a study of T cells after yellow fever vaccination. Looking at the study overall: The authors prepared low-cell-number fractions using SMART-Seq v4 Ultra Low Input. Study-wide results and limits: Post-booster reappearance was seen for most primary-vaccination clones (nearly 97% CD4, about 90% CD8).

Template switching with 5'RACE generated the TCR cDNA and added a universal primer site and UMIs. TCRdb re-derived calls from the 5' RACE reads in MiXCR, one entry per CDR3 protein. The sample consists of some 130,000 distinct CDR3 sequences, approximately 6.6% of them appearing once. This clonotype was observed many times. The antigen is undetermined. The sequencing here drew on CD4+ T cells sorted from PBMCs, taken 10 days after the yellow fever booster vaccination. This TCR was sampled from a young man who received the YFV17D yellow fever vaccine.

In DNA form, the CDR3 reads TGTGCCAGCAGTTTTCGGCTAGCGGATCTTACCTACGAGCAGTACTTC. Its translation: CASSFRLADLTYEQYF. This rearrangement joins TRBV28 to TRBJ2-7, with 7 bases lining up with TRBD2. The CDR3 has 16 amino acids. The trim removed 3 bases at V and 2 bases at J, leaving 10 bases unmatched. Germline CDR1 is MDHEN and CDR2 is SYDVKM. Together with reference TRBV28 and TRBJ2-7, the CDR3 gives the full variable domain: DVKVTQSSRYLVKRTGEKVFLECVQDMDHENMFWYRQDPGLGLRLIYFSYDVKMKEKGDIPEGYSVSREKKERFSLILESASTNQTSMYLCASSFRLADLTYEQYFGPGTRLTVT.